The source of this T cell receptor (beta chain) is a study of OX40 agonist ivuxolimab in advanced cancers. Some clones are missing from TCRdb's copy, which holds only in-frame ones; the method was immunoSEQ multiplex PCR. This table has around 53,000 clones, 85% to 90% appearing once. As regards this clone: The antigen remains unidentified.

Findings and limits, study-wide: Clones of CD4+ and CD8+ blood T cells grew by week 6 at doses of 0.1 to 3.0 mg/kg.

This CDR3 has 13 amino acids. Germline V gene data show CDR1 as ENHRY and CDR2 as SYGVKD. The ends lost 6 bases at V and 7 bases at J; junction bases unmatched: 3. This TCR was sampled from an adult with an advanced solid tumor such as melanoma, head and neck, liver or kidney cancer. The rearrangement links TRBV10-3 to TRBJ1-6, with 7 bases lining up with TRBD1. The material sequenced was CD4+ or CD8+ T cells sorted from blood, taken in a trial of the OX40 agonist ivuxolimab. The CDR3 here is CAISGQENSPLHF. DNA of the CDR3: TGTGCCATCAGCGGACAGGAGAATTCACCCCTCCACTTT.